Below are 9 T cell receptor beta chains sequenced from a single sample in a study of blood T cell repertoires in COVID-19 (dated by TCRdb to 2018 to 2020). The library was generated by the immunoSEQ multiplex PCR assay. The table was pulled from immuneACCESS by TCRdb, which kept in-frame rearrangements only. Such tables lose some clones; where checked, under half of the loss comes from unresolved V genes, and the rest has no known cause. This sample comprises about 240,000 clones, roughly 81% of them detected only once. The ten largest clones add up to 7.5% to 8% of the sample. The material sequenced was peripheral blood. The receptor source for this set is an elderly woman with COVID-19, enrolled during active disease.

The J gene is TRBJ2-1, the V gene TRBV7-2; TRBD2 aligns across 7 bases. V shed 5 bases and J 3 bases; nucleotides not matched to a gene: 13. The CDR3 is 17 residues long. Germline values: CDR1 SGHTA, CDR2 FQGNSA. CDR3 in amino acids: CASSPRGPSGLYNEQFF. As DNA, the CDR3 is TGTGCCAGCAGCCCACGAGGGCCTAGCGGACTCTACAATGAGCAGTTCTTC.

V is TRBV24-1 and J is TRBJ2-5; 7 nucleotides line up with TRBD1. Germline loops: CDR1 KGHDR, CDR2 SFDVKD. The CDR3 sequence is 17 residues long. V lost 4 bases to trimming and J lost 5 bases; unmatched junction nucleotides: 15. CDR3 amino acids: CATSDTTGAGLRETQYF. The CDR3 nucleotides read TGTGCCACCAGTGACACCACAGGGGCCGGTTTGAGGGAGACCCAGTACTTC.

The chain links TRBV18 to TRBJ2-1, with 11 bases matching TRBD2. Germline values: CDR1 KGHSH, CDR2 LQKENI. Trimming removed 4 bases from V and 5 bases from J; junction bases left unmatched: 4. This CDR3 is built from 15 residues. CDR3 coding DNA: TGTGCCAGCTCACTAGCGGGAGGGCCGGACAATGAGCAGTTCTTC. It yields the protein CASSLAGGPDNEQFF. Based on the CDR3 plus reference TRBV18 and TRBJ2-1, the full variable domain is NAGVMQNPRHLVRRRGQEARLRCSPMKGHSHVYWYRQLPEEGLKFMVYLQKENIIDESGMPKERFSAEFPKEGPSILRIQQVVRGDSAAYFCASSLAGGPDNEQFFGPGTRLTVL.

CDR3 sequence (DNA): TGTGCCAGCAGCACACTGACAGGGAACACCGGGGAGCTGTTTTTT. Translation gives CASSTLTGNTGELFF. The J gene is TRBJ2-2, the V gene TRBV7-8; TRBD1 is a possible D gene (6 bases). Germline V lookup: CDR1 SGHVS, CDR2 FQNEAQ. The CDR3 is made up of 15 amino acids. V was cut by 5 bases and J by 1 base, with 11 bases left in between.

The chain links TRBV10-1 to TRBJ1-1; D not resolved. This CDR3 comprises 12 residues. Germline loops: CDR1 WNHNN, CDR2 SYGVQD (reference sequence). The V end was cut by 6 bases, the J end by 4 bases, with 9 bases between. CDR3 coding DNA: TGCGCCAGCAGAGGAGATCGCACTGAAGCTTTCTTT. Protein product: CASRGDRTEAFF.

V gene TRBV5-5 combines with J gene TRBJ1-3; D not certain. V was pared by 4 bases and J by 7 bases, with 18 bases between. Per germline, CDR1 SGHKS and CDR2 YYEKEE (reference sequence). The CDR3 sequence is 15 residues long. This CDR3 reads CASSPLGSGMNTIYF. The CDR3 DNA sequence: TGTGCCAGCAGCCCTCTAGGGTCCGGGATGAACACCATATATTTT.

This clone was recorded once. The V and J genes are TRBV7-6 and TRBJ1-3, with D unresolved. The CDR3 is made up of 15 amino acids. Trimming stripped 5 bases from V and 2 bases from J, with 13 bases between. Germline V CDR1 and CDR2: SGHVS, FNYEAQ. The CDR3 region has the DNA TGTGCCAGCAGCCAAGCGGGTTTAACTGGAAACACCATATATTTT. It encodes CASSQAGLTGNTIYF.

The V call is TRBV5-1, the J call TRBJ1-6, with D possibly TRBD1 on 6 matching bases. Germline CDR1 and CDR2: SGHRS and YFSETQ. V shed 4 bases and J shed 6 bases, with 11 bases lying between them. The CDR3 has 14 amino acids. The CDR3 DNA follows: TGCGCCAGCAGCCTGGGGGCTGTTAATTCACCCCTCCACTTT. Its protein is CASSLGAVNSPLHF.

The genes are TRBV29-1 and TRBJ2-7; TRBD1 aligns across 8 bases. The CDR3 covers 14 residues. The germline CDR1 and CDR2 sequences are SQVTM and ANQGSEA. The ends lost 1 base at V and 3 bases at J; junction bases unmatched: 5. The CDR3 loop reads CSVEGAGGLYEQYF. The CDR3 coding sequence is TGCAGCGTTGAAGGAGCAGGGGGCCTCTACGAGCAGTACTTC.